This T cell receptor (beta chain) is drawn from a study of technical replicates of blood from several donors. The germline CDR1 and CDR2 sequences are MGHRA and YSYEKL. The CDR3 consists of 15 residues. Trimming cost V 0 bases and J 2 bases, with 11 bases left between them. Libraries were prepared by immunoSEQ multiplex PCR; TCRdb keeps only in-frame clonotypes and omits some of them. The sample lists approximately 84,000 clones; 95% to 98% were seen once. This clonotype originated in a human donor in good health. The specimen sequenced was T cells isolated from PBMCs. The V gene is TRBV4-1, the J gene TRBJ2-7; D is ambiguous. This CDR3 reads CASSQDLGRTYEQYF. CDR3 DNA sequence: TGCGCCAGCAGCCAAGATCTGGGCAGGACCTACGAGCAGTACTTC.